One and the same sample provided the 21 T cell receptor beta chains below, sequenced in a study of prognosis after radiotherapy for stage I lung cancer. Two-round multiplex PCR amplified TCR beta CDR3 from genomic DNA. Round-one PCR had primers specific to each TRBV and TRBJ gene. TCRdb reprocessed the multiplex PCR reads via MiXCR and lists one record per CDR3 protein. The table records around 25,000 distinct CDR3 sequences, roughly 40% of them present only once. This specimen consisted of PBMCs, obtained before or after stereotactic body radiation therapy (not recorded which). The receptors derive from a donor of 50 years or more with non-small cell lung cancer.

This clonotype was recorded at least ten times. This rearrangement joins TRBV4-3 to TRBJ2-1; no reliable D call. V shed 0 bases and J shed 12 bases, with 12 bases lying between them. The CDR3 has 13 amino acids. Looked up from germline, CDR1 is LGHNA and CDR2 is YSLEER. The CDR3 loop is CASSQDRNGGQFF. The CDR3 DNA is TGCGCCAGCAGCCAAGATCGGAACGGTGGGCAGTTCTTC.

This clonotype has ten or more counts. The chain combines TRBV4-2 with TRBJ2-1; D is uncertain. This CDR3 is built from 12 residues. Trimming cost V 2 bases and J 5 bases, with 4 bases left between them. Germline CDR1 is LGHNA and CDR2 is YNFKEQ. The CDR3 DNA sequence: TGTGCCAGCAGCCAAAGGGACAATGAGCAGTTCTTC. Encoded protein: CASSQRDNEQFF.

V gene TRBV12-3 or TRBV12-4 combines with J gene TRBJ2-1, with D possibly being TRBD2 (5 bases). Trimming took 7 bases from V and 0 from J, leaving 13 bases between them. The CDR3 runs to 15 residues. The CDR3 sequence is CASTPSRYSYNEQFF. The CDR3 DNA is TGTGCCAGCACCCCTAGCAGGTACTCCTACAATGAGCAGTTCTTC.

In this sample, this clonotype turned up once. The rearrangement uses TRBV7-2 and TRBJ2-7, with D unclear. This CDR3 region has 14 residues. V lost 5 bases and J 4 bases, leaving 15 bases between the germline ends. Germline CDR1 SGHTA, CDR2 FQGNSA. CDR3 nucleotide sequence: TGTGCCAGCAGCCCGAGTGGGTCACCATACGAGCAGTACTTC. Translating it yields CASSPSGSPYEQYF.

This clonotype was detected once. The CDR3 region has the DNA TGTGCCAGCAGTCCATTCGCCGCAGGGCTGACTGAAGCTTTCTTT. Its protein is CASSPFAAGLTEAFF. V and J are TRBV28 and TRBJ1-1; possible D gene TRBD1, 5 bases. Looked up from germline, CDR1 is MDHEN and CDR2 is SYDVKM. V was clipped by 5 bases and J by 5 bases, with 18 bases between them. The CDR3 consists of 15 residues.

Note on this clonotype: This could be a read error, since a much larger clone is one nucleotide away. The chain carries TRBV5-5 and TRBJ1-5, with TRBD1 identical over 8 bases. CDR1 and CDR2 from the germline V gene are SGHKS and YYEKEE (reference sequence). V gave up 8 bases and J gave up 6 bases; unmatched junction bases: 10. There are 14 residues in the CDR3. The CDR3: CARSPGQGSQPQHF. CDR3 nucleotides: TGTGCCAGAAGCCCTGGACAGGGTAGTCAGCCCCAGCATTTT.

This clonotype was seen repeatedly, ten times or more. The rearrangement uses TRBV5-1 and TRBJ2-5; D is perhaps TRBD2 (5 bases). Deletions cut 0 bases from V and 5 bases from J, with 11 bases between. This CDR3 region has 14 residues. Germline V gives CDR1 SGHRS, CDR2 YFSETQ. The chain's CDR3 is CASSLDGGYETQYF. The DNA of the CDR3 is TGCGCCAGCAGCTTGGATGGAGGCTATGAGACCCAGTACTTC.

The V call is TRBV6-1, the J call TRBJ2-7; possibly TRBD1 or TRBD2 for D (5 bases each). The CDR3 totals 14 residues. Looked up from germline, CDR1 is MNHNS and CDR2 is SASEGT. Trimming removed 3 bases from V and 4 bases from J, with 13 bases in between. CDR3 sequence reads: CASSDDWGFYEQYF. The CDR3, as DNA: TGTGCCAGCAGTGACGACTGGGGGTTTTACGAGCAGTACTTC.

V usage is TRBV12-5 and J usage is TRBJ1-2, with D hard to call. V was clipped by 10 bases and J by 3 bases, with 15 bases between them. The CDR3 extends over 13 amino acids. Germline loops: CDR1 LGHNT, CDR2 FRNRAP. The CDR3 sequence is CAIALRVHYGYTF. CDR3 nucleotide sequence: TGTGCTATTGCCCTTAGGGTTCACTATGGCTACACCTTC.

This sequence joins TRBV7-3 and TRBJ2-2; the match to TRBD2 covers 9 bases. With V trimmed by 2 bases and J by 2 bases, 6 bases remained unmatched. This CDR3 spans 17 amino acids. Per germline, CDR1 SGHTA and CDR2 FQGTGA. The CDR3 here is CASSLPVLAGNTGELFF. CDR3 coding DNA: TGTGCCAGCAGCTTACCAGTACTAGCGGGCAACACCGGGGAGCTGTTTTTT.

With respect to this clonotype: A much larger clone lies a single base off, so this may be a read error. V and J are TRBV6-1 and TRBJ2-5; the D gene is possibly TRBD2 (5 bases). This CDR3 spans 14 amino acids. Germline values: CDR1 MNHNS, CDR2 SASEGT. Here the CDR3 reads CASMRAKYQENQYF. CDR3 bases: TGTGCCAGTATGAGGGCCAAGTACCAAGAGAACCAGTACTTC.

In its sample, this clonotype was seen a few times. This chain uses TRBV6-2 or TRBV6-3 with TRBJ1-2, with D perhaps matching TRBD1 (5 bases). Germline V gene sequence: CDR1 MNHEY, CDR2 SVGEGT. The ends were cut back, 4 bases at V and 10 bases at J, with 16 bases in the middle. The CDR3 runs to 13 residues. The CDR3 is CASSSGTSVIYTF. The CDR3 nucleotides are TGTGCCAGCAGTTCTGGGACCTCTGTGATCTACACCTTC.

This clonotype was detected many times. V usage is TRBV28 and J usage is TRBJ1-5, with 9 bases matching TRBD1. The CDR3 runs 17 residues. Trimming took 4 bases from V and 5 from J; bases not matched to a gene: 12. CDR1 and CDR2 from the germline V gene are MDHEN and SYDVKM. This chain's CDR3 is CASSSHYWTGDHQPQHF. The DNA of the CDR3 is TGTGCCAGCAGTTCGCACTACTGGACAGGGGACCATCAGCCCCAGCATTTT.

This clonotype was seen more than once but under ten times. The J gene is TRBJ2-2, the V gene TRBV5-1, with D possibly being TRBD2 (5 bases). The germline CDR1 and CDR2 sequences are SGHRS and YFSETQ. This CDR3 region has 16 residues. Trimming took 2 bases from V and 1 from J, leaving 12 bases between them. The CDR3 loop reads CASSFSGVGNTGELFF. DNA of the CDR3: TGCGCCAGCAGCTTTTCCGGGGTGGGGAACACCGGGGAGCTGTTTTTT.

Ten or more counts support this clonotype. The chain links TRBV9 to TRBJ2-1; TRBD2 might be the D (6 bases). CDR1 is SGDLS and CDR2 is YYNGEE in the germline V gene. The CDR3 consists of 14 residues. V lost 3 bases and J lost 8, with 15 bases in between. CDR3 loop: CASSESTGGDEQFF. CDR3 nucleotides: TGTGCCAGCAGCGAATCCACCGGGGGTGATGAGCAGTTCTTC. The variable domain in full, completed from reference TRBV9 and TRBJ2-1, reads DSGVTQTPKHLITATGQRVTLRCSPRSGDLSVYWYQQSLDQGLQFLIQYYNGEERAKGNILERFSAQQFPDLHSELNLSSLELGDSALYFCASSESTGGDEQFFGPGTRLTVL.

This chain's CDR3 is CASSYAGGLDEQFF. In DNA form, the CDR3 reads TGTGCCAGCAGTTACGCTGGAGGACTCGATGAGCAGTTCTTC. V and J are TRBV6-2 or TRBV6-3 and TRBJ2-1; tentative D call: TRBD2 (5 bases). Germline V gene sequence: CDR1 MNHEY, CDR2 SVGEGT. The CDR3 totals 14 residues. Trimming took 2 bases from V and 8 from J, leaving 13 bases between them.

This clonotype was detected ten times or more. V is TRBV9 and J is TRBJ2-6; TRBD2 might be the D (6 bases). The CDR3 is 15 amino acids. CDR1 is SGDLS, CDR2 YYNGEE, per germline. V was trimmed by 5 bases and J by 7 bases, leaving 16 bases between them. CDR3 amino acids: CASSGEASFANVLTF. CDR3 DNA: TGTGCCAGCAGTGGGGAGGCTAGTTTCGCCAACGTCCTGACTTTC.

This clonotype was seen only a few times. The chain combines TRBV6-1 with TRBJ1-1; 7 nucleotides line up with TRBD1. Losses at the gene ends were 6 bases for V and 4 bases for J; bases not matched to a gene: 5. The CDR3 loop spans 13 amino acids. In germline, CDR1 is MNHNS, CDR2 SASEGT. The DNA of the CDR3 is TGTGCCAGCAGATACAGGGGTGTCACTGAAGCTTTCTTT. Translated: CASRYRGVTEAFF.

As to this clonotype: With a far larger clone one base away, a read error is the likely cause. This chain links TRBV7-8 with TRBJ2-7; D might be TRBD2 (6 bases). The CDR3 covers 15 residues. The V and J ends lost 3 bases and 0 bases respectively, with 12 bases between them. Germline V gives CDR1 SGHVS, CDR2 FQNEAQ. CDR3 loop: CASSFGAGTSYEQYF. In DNA form, the CDR3 reads TGTGCCAGCAGCTTCGGCGCGGGAACCTCCTACGAGCAGTACTTC.

This clonotype has only a few counts. The chain recombines TRBV20-1 with TRBJ1-6, with D possibly TRBD1 on 5 matching bases. V lost 3 bases and J lost 10, with 13 bases in between. Germline assignment: CDR1 DFQATT and CDR2 SNEGSKA (reference sequence). The CDR3 has 13 amino acids. The CDR3 loop reads CSASSGSVSPLHF. CDR3 nucleotides: TGCAGTGCTAGTTCAGGGAGTGTCTCACCCCTCCACTTT.

This chain joins TRBV5-6 and TRBJ1-2; TRBD1 aligns across 7 bases. The CDR3 has 14 amino acids. Germline V gene lookup returns CDR1 SGHDT and CDR2 YYEEEE. After removal of 4 bases from V and 6 bases from J, the junction contained 9 bases not matched to a gene. The CDR3 protein is CASSPDPGGNGYTF. The CDR3 coding sequence is TGTGCCAGCAGCCCCGATCCAGGGGGAAATGGCTACACCTTC.